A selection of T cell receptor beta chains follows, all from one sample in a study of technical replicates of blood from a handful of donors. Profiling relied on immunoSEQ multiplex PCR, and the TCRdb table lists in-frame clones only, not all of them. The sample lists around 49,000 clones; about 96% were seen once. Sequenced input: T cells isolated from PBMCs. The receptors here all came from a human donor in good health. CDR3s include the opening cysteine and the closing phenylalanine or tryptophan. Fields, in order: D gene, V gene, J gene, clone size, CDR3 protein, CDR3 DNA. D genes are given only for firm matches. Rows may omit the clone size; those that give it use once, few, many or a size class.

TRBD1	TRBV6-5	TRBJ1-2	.	CASSYSTGTGDGYTF	TGTGCCAGCAGTTACTCTACCGGGACAGGGGATGGCTACACCTTC
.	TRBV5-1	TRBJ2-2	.	CASSFSGANTGELFF	TGCGCCAGCAGCTTTAGCGGCGCGAACACCGGGGAGCTGTTTTTT
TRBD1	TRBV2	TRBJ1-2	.	CATNRPGQSLVPPHGYTF	TGTGCCACTAACCGCCCGGGACAGAGTTTGGTACCTCCTCATGGCTACACCTTC
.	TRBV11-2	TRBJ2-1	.	CASSLDLGSSQFF	TGTGCCAGCAGCTTAGATCTTGGTAGTTCCCAGTTCTTC
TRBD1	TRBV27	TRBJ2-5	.	CASSLWAWYTTGETQYF	TGTGCCAGCAGTTTATGGGCTTGGTATACGACAGGGGAGACCCAGTACTTC
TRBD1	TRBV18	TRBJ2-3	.	CASDRGRDTQYF	TGTGCCAGTGACAGGGGGCGAGATACGCAGTATTTT
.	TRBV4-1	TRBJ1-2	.	CASSPQTGSSGGYTF	TGCGCCAGCAGCCCACAAACAGGGTCTAGCGGTGGCTACACCTTC
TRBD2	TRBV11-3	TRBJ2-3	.	CASSFQTSGIWDTQYF	TGTGCCAGCAGCTTTCAGACTAGCGGGATCTGGGATACGCAGTATTTT
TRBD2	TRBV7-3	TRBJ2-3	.	CASSLRAGGTSTDTQYF	TGTGCCAGCAGCTTAAGGGCGGGAGGGACTAGCACAGATACGCAGTATTTT
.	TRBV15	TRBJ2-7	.	CATSRGGGELSYEQYF	TGTGCCACCAGCAGAGGAGGCGGGGAGCTCTCCTACGAGCAGTACTTC
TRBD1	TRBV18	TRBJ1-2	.	CASSPNRDRVDYGYTF	TGTGCCAGCTCACCTAACCGGGACAGGGTAGACTATGGCTACACCTTC
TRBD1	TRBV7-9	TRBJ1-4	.	CASSLPRQGESREKLFF	TGTGCCAGCAGCTTACCAAGACAGGGTGAGAGTAGAGAAAAACTGTTTTTT
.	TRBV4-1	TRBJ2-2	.	CASSQDAGANTGELFF	TGCGCCAGCAGCCAAGATGCGGGCGCGAACACCGGGGAGCTGTTTTTT
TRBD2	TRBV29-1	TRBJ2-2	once	CSPEGGARNTGELFF	TGCAGCCCCGAGGGAGGGGCTAGGAACACCGGGGAGCTGTTTTTT
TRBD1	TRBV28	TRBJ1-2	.	CASSLTGDGYTF	TGTGCCAGCAGTTTAACAGGGGATGGCTACACCTTC
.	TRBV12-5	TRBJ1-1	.	CASGYSENTEAFF	TGTGCTAGTGGCTATAGCGAGAACACTGAAGCTTTCTTT
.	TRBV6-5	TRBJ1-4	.	CASSSSDRTEKLFF	TGTGCCAGCAGTTCTTCTGACAGGACTGAAAAACTGTTTTTT
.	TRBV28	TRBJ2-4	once	CASSWERNIQYF	TGTGCCAGCAGTTGGGAGAGAAACATTCAGTACTTC
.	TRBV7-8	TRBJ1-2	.	CASSLQGLSFGYTF	TGTGCCAGCAGCTTACAGGGTCTGAGCTTCGGCTACACCTTC
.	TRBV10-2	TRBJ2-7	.	CASSDGYEQYF	TGCGCCAGCAGTGACGGCTACGAGCAGTACTTC
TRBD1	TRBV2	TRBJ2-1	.	CASKPEGASEQFF	TGTGCCAGCAAACCCGAGGGGGCGAGTGAGCAGTTCTTC
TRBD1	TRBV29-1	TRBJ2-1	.	CSGGQGSWNEQFF	TGCAGCGGGGGACAGGGCTCGTGGAATGAGCAGTTCTTC